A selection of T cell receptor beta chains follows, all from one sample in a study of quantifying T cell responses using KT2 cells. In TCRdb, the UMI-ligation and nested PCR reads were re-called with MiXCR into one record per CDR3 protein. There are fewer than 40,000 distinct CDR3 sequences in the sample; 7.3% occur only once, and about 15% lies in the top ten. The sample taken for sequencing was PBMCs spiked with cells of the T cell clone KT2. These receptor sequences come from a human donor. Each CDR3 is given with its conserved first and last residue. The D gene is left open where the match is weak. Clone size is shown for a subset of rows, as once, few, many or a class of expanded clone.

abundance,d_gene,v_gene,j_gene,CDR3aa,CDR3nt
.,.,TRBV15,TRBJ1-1,CATSGLEGDTEAFF,TGTGCCACCAGCGGGCTCGAAGGGGACACTGAAGCTTTCTTT
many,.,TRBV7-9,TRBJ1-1,CASILAANTEAFF,TGTGCCAGCATCCTGGCAGCGAACACTGAAGCTTTCTTT
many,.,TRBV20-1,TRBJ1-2,CSARVAGGGYTF,TGCAGTGCTAGAGTGGCGGGGGGAGGCTACACCTTC
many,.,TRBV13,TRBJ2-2,CASSPRTGTGELFF,TGTGCCAGCAGCCCAAGGACGGGGACCGGGGAGCTGTTTTTT
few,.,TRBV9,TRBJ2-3,CASSVGLDSQYF,TGTGCCAGCAGCGTAGGGCTAGACTCACAGTATTTT
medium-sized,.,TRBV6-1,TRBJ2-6,CASSEEGAGANVLTF,TGTGCCAGCAGTGAAGAAGGTGCTGGGGCCAACGTCCTGACTTTC
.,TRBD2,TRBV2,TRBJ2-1,CASSEILAGKSPQFF,TGTGCCAGCAGTGAGATACTAGCGGGAAAAAGTCCCCAGTTCTTC
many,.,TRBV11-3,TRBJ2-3,CASSLMADTDTQYF,TGTGCCAGCAGCTTGATGGCGGACACAGATACGCAGTATTTT
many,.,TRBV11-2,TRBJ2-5,CASSPAPYQETQYF,TGTGCCAGCAGCCCCGCACCCTACCAAGAGACCCAGTACTTC
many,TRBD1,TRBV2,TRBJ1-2,CASSDPQGTGRIYGYTF,TGTGCCAGCAGTGATCCCCAGGGGACAGGACGTATCTATGGCTACACCTTC
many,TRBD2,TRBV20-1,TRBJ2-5,CSASRGGIQETQYF,TGCAGTGCTAGCCGGGGGGGGATCCAAGAGACCCAGTACTTC
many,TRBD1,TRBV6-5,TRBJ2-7,CASSYNRDRGYEQYF,TGTGCCAGCAGTTACAACCGGGACAGGGGCTACGAGCAGTACTTC
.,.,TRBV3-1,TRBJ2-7,CASSLASQGWEQYF,TGTGCCAGCAGCCTCGCCTCGCAGGGCTGGGAGCAGTACTTC
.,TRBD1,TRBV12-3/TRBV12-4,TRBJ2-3,CASSLRQGATDTQYF,TGTGCCAGCAGCCTTCGACAGGGGGCCACAGATACGCAGTATTTT
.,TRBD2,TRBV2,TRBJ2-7,CASGEHPSGYRSYEQYF,TGTGCCAGCGGGGAACATCCTAGCGGGTACCGCTCCTACGAGCAGTACTTC
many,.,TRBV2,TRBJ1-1,CASTMDLGDEAFF,TGTGCCAGCACCATGGACCTCGGGGATGAAGCTTTCTTT
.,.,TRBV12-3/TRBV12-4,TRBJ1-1,CASSLRTDTEAFF,TGTGCCAGCAGTTTACGGACAGACACTGAAGCTTTCTTT
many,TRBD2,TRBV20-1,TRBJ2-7,CSARVWTSGSSYEQYF,TGCAGTGCTAGAGTATGGACTAGCGGGAGCTCCTACGAGCAGTACTTC
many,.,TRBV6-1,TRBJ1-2,CASSDLRGAEGYTF,TGTGCCAGCAGTGATCTGAGGGGCGCAGAAGGCTACACCTTC
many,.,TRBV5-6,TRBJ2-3,CASSWVAGSTDTQYF,TGTGCCAGCAGCTGGGTGGCGGGTAGCACAGATACGCAGTATTTT
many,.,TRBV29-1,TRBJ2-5,CSVAGSASSLRQETQYF,TGCAGCGTTGCAGGTTCGGCGTCTAGCCTACGTCAAGAGACCCAGTACTTC
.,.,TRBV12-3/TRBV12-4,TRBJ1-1,CASSLIWGSNEAFF,TGTGCCAGCAGTTTAATCTGGGGCTCCAATGAAGCTTTCTTT
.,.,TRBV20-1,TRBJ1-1,CSASLGPGAARGNTEAFF,TGCAGTGCTAGTTTAGGCCCAGGGGCCGCGCGGGGGAACACTGAAGCTTTCTTT
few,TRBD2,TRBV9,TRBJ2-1,CASSQSGRSSYNEQFF,TGTGCCAGCAGTCAGAGCGGGAGGAGCTCCTACAATGAGCAGTTCTTC
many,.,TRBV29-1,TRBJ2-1,CSLVGGQYNEQFF,TGCAGCCTTGTTGGGGGGCAGTACAATGAGCAGTTCTTC
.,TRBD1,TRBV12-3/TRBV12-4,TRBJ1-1,CASIRTGGTEAFF,TGTGCCAGCATTCGGACAGGCGGGACTGAAGCTTTCTTT
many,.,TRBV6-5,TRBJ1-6,CASSYSESSPLHF,TGTGCCAGCAGTTACTCGGAGTCTTCACCCCTCCACTTT
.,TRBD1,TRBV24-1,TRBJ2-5,CATRTGQETQYF,TGTGCCACCAGGACAGGGCAAGAGACCCAGTACTTC
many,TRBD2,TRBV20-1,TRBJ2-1,CSAPPSGAGGYNEQFF,TGCAGTGCTCCCCCGAGCGGGGCGGGGGGGTACAATGAGCAGTTCTTC
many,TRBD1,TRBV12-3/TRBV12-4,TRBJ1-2,CASSLGTGAWGYTF,TGTGCCAGCAGTTTAGGGACAGGGGCTTGGGGCTACACCTTC
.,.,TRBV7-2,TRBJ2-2,CASSLAGGTNTGELFF,TGTGCCAGCAGCTTAGCCGGGGGTACTAACACCGGGGAGCTGTTTTTT
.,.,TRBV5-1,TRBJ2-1,CASSIGPNGNEQFF,TGCGCCAGCAGCATAGGCCCGAATGGGAATGAGCAGTTCTTC
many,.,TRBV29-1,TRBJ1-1,CSVEGLVNTEAFF,TGCAGCGTGGAGGGACTTGTTAACACTGAAGCTTTCTTT
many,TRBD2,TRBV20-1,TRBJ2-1,CSASPGLARNEQFF,TGCAGTGCTAGCCCTGGACTAGCGCGGAATGAGCAGTTCTTC
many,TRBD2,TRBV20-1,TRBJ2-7,CSAKTSGGNYEQYF,TGCAGTGCTAAGACTAGCGGGGGAAACTACGAGCAGTACTTC
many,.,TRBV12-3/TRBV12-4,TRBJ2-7,CASSSYSTYEQYF,TGTGCCAGCAGTTCTTACAGCACCTACGAGCAGTACTTC
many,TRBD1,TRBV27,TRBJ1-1,CASSIRTGGGGNTEAFF,TGTGCCAGCAGTATACGGACAGGGGGAGGCGGGAACACTGAAGCTTTCTTT
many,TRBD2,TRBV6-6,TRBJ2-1,CASQRESSSYNEQFF,TGTGCCAGCCAGCGGGAGTCGAGCTCCTACAATGAGCAGTTCTTC
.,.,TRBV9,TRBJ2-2,CASRRGTSNTGELFF,TGTGCCAGCAGACGGGGGACCTCGAACACCGGGGAGCTGTTTTTT
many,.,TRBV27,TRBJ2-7,CASSLRARGAYEQYF,TGTGCCAGCAGTTTGCGGGCTAGGGGGGCCTACGAGCAGTACTTC
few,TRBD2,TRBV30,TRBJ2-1,CAWSVPRGRGDNEQFF,TGTGCCTGGAGTGTCCCCCGCGGGAGGGGGGACAATGAGCAGTTCTTC
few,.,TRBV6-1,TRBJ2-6,CASIHTSGANVLTF,TGTGCCAGCATACACACCTCTGGGGCCAACGTCCTGACTTTC
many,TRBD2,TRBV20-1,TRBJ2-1,CSAIGLAGNNEQFF,TGCAGTGCAATCGGACTAGCGGGTAACAATGAGCAGTTCTTC
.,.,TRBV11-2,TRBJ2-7,CASSLERSHEQYF,TGTGCCAGCAGCTTAGAGAGAAGCCACGAGCAGTACTTC
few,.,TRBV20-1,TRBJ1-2,CSASLGLNYGYTF,TGCAGTGCTAGTTTGGGGTTAAACTATGGCTACACCTTC
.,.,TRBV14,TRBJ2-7,CASSQEVGRGGQYF,TGTGCCAGCAGCCAAGAAGTTGGGCGGGGAGGGCAGTACTTC
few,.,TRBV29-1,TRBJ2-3,CSVGRRGDTQYF,TGCAGCGTTGGACGGCGGGGAGATACGCAGTATTTT
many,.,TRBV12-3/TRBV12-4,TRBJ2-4,CASTRWGEDIQYF,TGTGCCAGCACCCGATGGGGCGAGGACATTCAGTACTTC
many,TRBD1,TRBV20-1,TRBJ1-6,CSARYRGQGVDNSPLHF,TGCAGTGCTAGGTATCGAGGACAGGGTGTCGATAATTCACCCCTCCACTTT
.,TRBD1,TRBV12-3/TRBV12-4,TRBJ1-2,CASSLRTQGAEGYGYTF,TGTGCCAGCAGTTTAAGGACACAGGGGGCCGAGGGCTATGGCTACACCTTC
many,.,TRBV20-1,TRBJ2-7,CSARGGQRVASYEQYF,TGCAGTGCTAGAGGGGGGCAGCGGGTGGCCTCCTACGAGCAGTACTTC
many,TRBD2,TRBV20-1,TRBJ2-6,CSARPLAAPTGGANVLTF,TGCAGTGCTAGACCCCTAGCGGCGCCCACGGGAGGGGCCAACGTCCTGACTTTC
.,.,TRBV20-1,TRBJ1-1,CRVGDMNTEAFF,TGCAGGGTGGGGGACATGAACACTGAAGCTTTCTTT
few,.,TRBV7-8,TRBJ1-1,CASSFSARTEAFF,TGTGCCAGCAGCTTTTCGGCGAGGACTGAAGCTTTCTTT
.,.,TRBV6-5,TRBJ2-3,CASRDVSTDTQYF,TGTGCCAGCAGAGACGTGAGCACAGATACGCAGTATTTT
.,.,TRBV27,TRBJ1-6,CASSLFNSPLHF,TGTGCCAGCAGTTTATTTAATTCACCCCTCCACTTT
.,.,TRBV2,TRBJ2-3,CASSEEQVARTDTQYF,TGTGCCAGCAGTGAAGAACAGGTAGCAAGGACAGATACGCAGTATTTT
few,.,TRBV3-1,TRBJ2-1,CASSLPSDSYNEQFF,TGTGCCAGCAGCCTTCCTAGCGACTCCTACAATGAGCAGTTCTTC
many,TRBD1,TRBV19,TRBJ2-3,CASSTGGGTDTQYF,TGTGCCAGTAGTACAGGGGGCGGCACAGATACGCAGTATTTT